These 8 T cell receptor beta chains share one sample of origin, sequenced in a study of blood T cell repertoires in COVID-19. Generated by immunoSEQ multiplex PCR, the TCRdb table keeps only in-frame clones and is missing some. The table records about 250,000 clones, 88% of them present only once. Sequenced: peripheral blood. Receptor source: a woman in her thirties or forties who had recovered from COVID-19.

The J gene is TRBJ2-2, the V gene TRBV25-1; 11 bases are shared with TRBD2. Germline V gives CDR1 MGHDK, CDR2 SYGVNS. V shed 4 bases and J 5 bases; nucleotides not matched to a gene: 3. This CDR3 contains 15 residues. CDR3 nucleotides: TGTGCCAGCAGTGTAGCGGGAGGGGGGACCGGGGAGCTGTTTTTT. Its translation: CASSVAGGGTGELFF.

The CDR3 DNA reads as TGTGCCACCAGCCCCCCGGGGAGCACGGAGACCCAGTACTTC. Protein sequence: CATSPPGSTETQYF. The chain recombines TRBV24-1 with TRBJ2-5; TRBD2 is a possible D gene (5 bases). Germline-derived CDR1 and CDR2 are KGHDR and SFDVKD. The CDR3 sequence is 14 residues long. The ends were cut back, 7 bases at V and 5 bases at J, with 16 bases in the middle.

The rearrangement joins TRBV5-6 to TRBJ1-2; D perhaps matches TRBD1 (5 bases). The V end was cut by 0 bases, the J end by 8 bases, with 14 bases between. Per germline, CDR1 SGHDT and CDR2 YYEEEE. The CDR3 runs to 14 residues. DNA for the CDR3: TGTGCCAGCAGCTTGGGGCAGGGAGCGGGAGGCTACACCTTC. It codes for CASSLGQGAGGYTF.

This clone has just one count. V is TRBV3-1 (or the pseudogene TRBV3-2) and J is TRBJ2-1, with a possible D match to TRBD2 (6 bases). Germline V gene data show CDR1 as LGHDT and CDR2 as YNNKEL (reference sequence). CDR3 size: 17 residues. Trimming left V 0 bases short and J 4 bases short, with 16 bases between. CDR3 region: CASSQDSGGSPYNEQFF. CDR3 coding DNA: TGTGCCAGCAGCCAAGATTCCGGGGGTAGCCCGTACAATGAGCAGTTCTTC.

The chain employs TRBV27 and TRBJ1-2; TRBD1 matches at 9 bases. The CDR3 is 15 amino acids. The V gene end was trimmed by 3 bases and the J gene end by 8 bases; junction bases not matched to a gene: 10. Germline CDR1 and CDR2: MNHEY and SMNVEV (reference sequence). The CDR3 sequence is CASSLVRGQGGGYTF. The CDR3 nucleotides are TGTGCCAGCAGTTTGGTCCGGGGACAGGGAGGCGGCTACACCTTC.

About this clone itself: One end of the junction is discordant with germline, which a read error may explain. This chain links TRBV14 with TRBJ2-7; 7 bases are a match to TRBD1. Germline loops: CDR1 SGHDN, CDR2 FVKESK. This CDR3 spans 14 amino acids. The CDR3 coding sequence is TGTGCCAGCAGCGACTCAGGGGGACGGGCAACTTCCCACTTC. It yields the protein CASSDSGGRATSHF.

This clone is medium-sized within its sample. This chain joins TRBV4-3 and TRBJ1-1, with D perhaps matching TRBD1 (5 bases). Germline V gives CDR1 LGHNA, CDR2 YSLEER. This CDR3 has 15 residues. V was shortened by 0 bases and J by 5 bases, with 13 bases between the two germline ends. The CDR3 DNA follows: TGCGCCAGCAGCCAAGAGGTCCTCCCAGGGACTGAAGCTTTCTTT. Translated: CASSQEVLPGTEAFF.

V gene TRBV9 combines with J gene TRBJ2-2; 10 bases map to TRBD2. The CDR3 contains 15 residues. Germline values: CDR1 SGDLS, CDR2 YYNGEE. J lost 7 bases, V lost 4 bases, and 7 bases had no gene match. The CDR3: CASSPPSGSFGELFF. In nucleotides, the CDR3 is TGTGCCAGCAGCCCTCCTAGCGGGAGTTTCGGGGAGCTGTTTTTT.